The clone carrying this T cell receptor (beta chain) was seen only once. The data were taken from a study of blood T cell repertoires in COVID-19. Study summary: The United States, Italy and Spain were the sources of the acute and convalescent COVID-19 samples.

The data were produced by immunoSEQ multiplex PCR, yet TCRdb's version contains in-frame clones alone and is incomplete. The data show 350,000 to 450,000 clones, 83% seen once. Recovery among Cohort 3 donors was established by two negative PCRs, clearance, or symptom resolution. Looked up from germline, CDR1 is SGDLS and CDR2 is YYNGEE. The junction had 6 bases not matched to a gene; V was cut back by 0 bases and J by 3 bases. The CDR3 spans 16 residues. The source material was PBMCs or T cells enriched from blood (not recorded which). The chain couples TRBV9 to TRBJ2-1; 7 bases line up with TRBD2. This receptor was identified in a woman aged 45-60 years who had recovered from COVID-19. The CDR3 bases are TGTGCCAGCAGCGTAGGGGGCGGGAGAGACTACAATGAGCAGTTCTTC. It encodes CASSVGGGRDYNEQFF.